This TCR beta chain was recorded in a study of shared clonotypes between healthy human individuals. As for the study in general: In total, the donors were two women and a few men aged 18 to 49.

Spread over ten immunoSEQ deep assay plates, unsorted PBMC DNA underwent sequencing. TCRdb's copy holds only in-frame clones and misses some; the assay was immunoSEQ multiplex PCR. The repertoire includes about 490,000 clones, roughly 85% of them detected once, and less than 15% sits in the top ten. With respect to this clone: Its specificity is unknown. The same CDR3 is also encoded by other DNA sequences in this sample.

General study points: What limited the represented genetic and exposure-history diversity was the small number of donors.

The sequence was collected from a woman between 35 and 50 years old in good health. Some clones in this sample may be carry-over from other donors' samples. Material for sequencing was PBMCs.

The CDR3 spells CASSREAAYEQYF. The CDR3 DNA reads as TGTGCCAGCAGTCGGGAGGCGGCCTACGAGCAGTACTTC. The rearrangement uses TRBV2 and TRBJ2-7; TRBD2 matches 7 bases. The germline V gene has CDR1 SNHLY and CDR2 FYNNEI. CDR3 length: 13 residues. The V segment lost 5 bases and the J segment 2 bases; nucleotides outside the gene matches: 3.